These 31 T cell receptor beta chains were all obtained from the same sample, sequenced in a study of blood T cell repertoires in COVID-19. TCRdb keeps only in-frame clones here, not all; method: immunoSEQ multiplex PCR. Of roughly 100,000 clones listed, roughly nine tenths are singletons. The sequenced sample consisted of peripheral blood. The source is a woman older than 75 in a cohort sampled during active COVID-19.

J is TRBJ2-4 and V is TRBV7-2; 10 bases align to TRBD1. CDR1 is SGHTA and CDR2 is FQGNSA in the germline V gene. The ends lost 5 bases at V and 7 bases at J; junction bases unmatched: 5. The CDR3 has 14 amino acids. CDR3 loop: CASSSDRGLNIQYF. CDR3 coding DNA: TGTGCCAGCAGCAGCGACAGGGGGCTGAACATTCAGTACTTC.

V usage is TRBV2 and J usage is TRBJ1-2; TRBD1 aligns across 7 bases. CDR1 is SNHLY, CDR2 FYNNEI, per germline. The V gene end was trimmed by 7 bases and the J gene end by 5 bases; junction bases not matched to a gene: 10. The CDR3 is 14 residues long. The CDR3 bases are TGTGCCAGCACCGACGGGACAGCCTCTTATGGCTACACCTTC. Amino acid sequence: CASTDGTASYGYTF.

V usage is TRBV2 and J usage is TRBJ1-2, with a weak D call TRBD1 (6 bases). CDR1 and CDR2 (germline): SNHLY, FYNNEI. V lost 5 bases, J lost 4 bases, and 14 bases lay in between. CDR3 length: 14 amino acids. The CDR3 DNA is TGTGCCAGCAGTCCACCTACAGGGACCTATGGCTACACCTTC. Its protein product is CASSPPTGTYGYTF.

The rearrangement links TRBV5-8 to TRBJ2-1; 12 nucleotides match TRBD2. V lost 0 bases, J lost 4 bases, and 8 bases stayed unmatched. CDR1 SGHTS and CDR2 YDEGEE come from the germline V gene. The CDR3 spans 18 residues. In nucleotides, the CDR3 is TGTGCCAGCAGCTTGGCAACTCTGGGACTAGCGGGTTACAATGAGCAGTTCTTC. Translating gives CASSLATLGLAGYNEQFF.

The chain links TRBV7-9 to TRBJ2-5; D is perhaps TRBD1 (6 bases). V gave up 5 bases and J gave up 5 bases, with 12 bases separating them. The CDR3 is made up of 13 amino acids. From germline, CDR1 is SEHNR and CDR2 FQNEAQ (reference sequence). CDR3 amino acids: CASSRDRTETQYF. The CDR3 DNA reads as TGTGCCAGCAGCCGAGACAGGACGGAGACCCAGTACTTC.

V gene TRBV3-1 (or the pseudogene TRBV3-2) combines with J gene TRBJ1-5; 11 positions agree with TRBD1. The germline V gene encodes CDR1 LGHDT and CDR2 YNNKEL (reference sequence). The CDR3 sequence is 13 residues long. With V trimmed by 8 bases and J by 6 bases, 3 bases remained unmatched. The chain's CDR3 is CASGQGATQPQHF. DNA for the CDR3: TGTGCCAGCGGACAGGGGGCAACTCAGCCCCAGCATTTT.

V usage is TRBV2 and J usage is TRBJ2-5, with 10 bases aligning to TRBD2. Trimming took 5 bases from V and 7 from J; bases not matched to a gene: 7. This CDR3 is 14 amino acids long. From germline, CDR1 is SNHLY and CDR2 FYNNEI. CDR3 nucleotide sequence: TGTGCCAGCAGTATTGGGCTAGCGGGAGCGACCCAGTACTTC. Residues: CASSIGLAGATQYF.

The chain combines TRBV5-4 with TRBJ2-6; the D gene is possibly TRBD1 (5 bases). The V end lost 3 bases, the J end lost 4 bases, and 14 bases lay between the germline ends. This CDR3 contains 16 residues. Germline assignment: CDR1 SGHNT and CDR2 YYREEE (reference sequence). The CDR3 DNA reads TGTGCCAGCAGCTCTCAGGGTATCTCGGGGGCCAACGTCCTGACTTTC. It is translated as CASSSQGISGANVLTF.

V gene TRBV10-1 combines with J gene TRBJ2-2; D perhaps matches TRBD2 (5 bases). Trimming pared 2 bases from V and 2 bases from J, leaving 18 bases between. The CDR3 contains 18 residues. Germline-derived CDR1 and CDR2 are WNHNN and SYGVQD (reference sequence). The DNA of the CDR3 is TGCGCCAGCAGTGAGGGACTCCTAAGAGGGTTAAACACCGGGGAGCTGTTTTTT. Translation: CASSEGLLRGLNTGELFF.

The V gene is TRBV5-1, the J gene TRBJ2-1; D remains ambiguous. This CDR3 is 14 amino acids long. CDR1 and CDR2 from the germline V gene are SGHRS and YFSETQ. V was pared by 3 bases and J by 4 bases, with 11 bases between. In DNA, the CDR3 is TGCGCCAGCAGCTCCGAACTTACTTACAATGAGCAGTTCTTC. This translates into CASSSELTYNEQFF.

V is TRBV6-5 and J is TRBJ2-7, with TRBD1 as a possible D gene (6 bases). Deletions cut 2 bases from V and 7 bases from J, with 18 bases between. Germline values: CDR1 MNHEY, CDR2 SVGAGI. The CDR3 is 15 amino acids. CDR3 loop: CASSYSRGLSGEQYF. The CDR3 coding sequence is TGTGCCAGCAGTTACAGCAGGGGTCTATCGGGGGAGCAGTACTTC.

This rearrangement joins TRBV3-1 (or the pseudogene TRBV3-2) to TRBJ2-2; TRBD2 might be the D (6 bases). This CDR3 comprises 16 residues. The V gene lost 4 bases and the J gene lost 5 bases, with 17 bases spanning the gap. Germline CDR1 is LGHDT and CDR2 is YNNKEL (reference sequence). CDR3 DNA: TGTGCCAGCAGCCTGCGGGGTTCTCGGGATACCGGGGAGCTGTTTTTT. Its translation is CASSLRGSRDTGELFF.

The chain carries TRBV12-3 or TRBV12-4 and TRBJ2-1; 7 bases align to TRBD2. There are 13 residues in the CDR3. Unmatched junction bases numbered 13, after V lost 5 bases and J lost 15 bases. The CDR3: CASSRALEGRGFF. CDR3 sequence (DNA): TGTGCCAGCAGTCGCGCCCTAGAGGGGAGGGGGTTCTTC.

The V and J genes are TRBV5-1 and TRBJ1-6; possible D gene TRBD1, 5 bases. The CDR3 contains 15 residues. Trimming cost V 1 base and J 7 bases, with 12 bases left between them. Germline-derived CDR1 and CDR2 are SGHRS and YFSETQ. DNA of the CDR3: TGCGCCAGCAGCTTGAATCAGGGTGGCAATTCACCCCTCCACTTT. Its protein product is CASSLNQGGNSPLHF.

This chain connects TRBV3-1 (or the pseudogene TRBV3-2) to TRBJ1-5, with D possibly matching TRBD1 (5 bases). The V and J ends lost 5 bases and 2 bases respectively, with 16 bases between them. The CDR3 contains 16 residues. The germline gives CDR1 LGHDT, CDR2 YNNKEL (reference sequence). The CDR3 nucleotides read TGTGCCAGCAGCAAAGCAGGGCAGCGAGGCAATCAGCCCCAGCATTTT. It encodes CASSKAGQRGNQPQHF.

The chain links TRBV27 to TRBJ2-1, with D maybe TRBD2 (6 bases). This CDR3 spans 18 amino acids. Trimming pared 8 bases from V and 0 bases from J, leaving 23 bases between. Germline CDR1 is MNHEY and CDR2 is SMNVEV (reference sequence). CDR3 protein: CASSPGRLGGVSYNEQFF. The CDR3 coding sequence is TGTGCCAGCTCCCCTGGGCGTTTGGGGGGAGTCTCCTACAATGAGCAGTTCTTC.

The chain uses TRBV6-5 and TRBJ2-7, with D unresolved. V was cut by 4 bases and J by 0 bases, with 7 bases left in between. The V gene's germline CDR1 is MNHEY and CDR2 SVGAGI. The CDR3 runs 13 residues. CDR3 in amino acids: CASSFHFSYEQYF. CDR3 in DNA: TGTGCCAGCAGTTTCCACTTCTCCTACGAGCAGTACTTC.

The V gene is TRBV5-1, the J gene TRBJ1-1; a weak D match, TRBD1 (5 bases). The CDR3 has 14 residues. V lost 4 bases and J 1 base, leaving 11 bases between the germline ends. Germline loops: CDR1 SGHRS, CDR2 YFSETQ. In DNA, the CDR3 is TGCGCCAGCAGCATGGACATAAAGAACACTGAAGCTTTCTTT. Encoded protein: CASSMDIKNTEAFF. The variable domain in full, with the rest retrieved from reference TRBV5-1 and TRBJ1-1, is KAGVTQTPRYLIKTRGQQVTLSCSPISGHRSVSWYQQTPGQGLQFLFEYFSETQRNKGNFPGRFSGRQFSNSRSEMNVSTLELGDSALYLCASSMDIKNTEAFFGQGTRLTVV.

This chain links TRBV25-1 with TRBJ1-6; a weak D match, TRBD1 (6 bases). The CDR3 runs to 16 residues. V gave up 1 base and J gave up 8 bases, with 15 bases separating them. Germline V lookup: CDR1 MGHDK, CDR2 SYGVNS. CDR3 DNA sequence: TGTGCCAGCAGTGAATCTGTCAGGGGAAGGGATTCACCCCTCCACTTT. Residues: CASSESVRGRDSPLHF.

The rearrangement links TRBV5-4 to TRBJ2-2; D possibly corresponds to TRBD1 (5 bases). V shed 2 bases and J shed 1 base, with 9 bases lying between them. The length of the CDR3 is 15 residues. Germline V gene lookup returns CDR1 SGHNT and CDR2 YYREEE (reference sequence). The CDR3 DNA sequence: TGTGCCAGCAGCTTAGGGCAGGGGAACACCGGGGAGCTGTTTTTT. It codes for CASSLGQGNTGELFF.

The rearrangement links TRBV3-1 (or the pseudogene TRBV3-2) to TRBJ1-2; 9 positions match TRBD1. This CDR3 comprises 14 residues. Trimming removed 5 bases from V and 8 bases from J; junction bases left unmatched: 9. Germline CDR1 reads LGHDT; CDR2 reads YNNKEL (reference sequence). CDR3 protein: CASSSGGQGFGYTF. In DNA form, the CDR3 reads TGTGCCAGCAGCTCCGGGGGACAGGGATTCGGCTACACCTTC.

CDR3 sequence: CAISGAGGGETQYF. The DNA for the CDR3 is TGTGCCATCAGTGGGGCGGGAGGGGGAGAGACCCAGTACTTC. The chain carries TRBV10-3 and TRBJ2-5; TRBD2 matches 9 bases. J was trimmed by 4 bases and V by 4 bases; bases with no gene match: 4. Germline values: CDR1 ENHRY, CDR2 SYGVKD. The CDR3 sequence is 14 residues long.

This clone came up once. The J gene is TRBJ1-3, the V gene TRBV9, with 7 bases lining up with TRBD1. The CDR3 has 16 amino acids. The germline V gene has CDR1 SGDLS and CDR2 YYNGEE. The trim removed 4 bases at V and 0 bases at J, leaving 7 bases unmatched. The DNA for the CDR3 is TGTGCCAGCAGCTTCGGAGGGACAGCCTCTGGAAACACCATATATTTT. It yields the protein CASSFGGTASGNTIYF. The whole variable domain, remainder taken from reference TRBV9 and TRBJ1-3, is DSGVTQTPKHLITATGQRVTLRCSPRSGDLSVYWYQQSLDQGLQFLIQYYNGEERAKGNILERFSAQQFPDLHSELNLSSLELGDSALYFCASSFGGTASGNTIYFGEGSWLTVV.

This rearrangement joins TRBV6-5 to TRBJ2-7, with a weak D call TRBD2 (7 bases). Germline values: CDR1 MNHEY, CDR2 SVGAGI. This CDR3 region has 13 residues. Trimming cost V 9 bases and J 0 bases, with 12 bases left between them. CDR3 protein: CASLRGGSYEQYF. The CDR3 DNA sequence: TGTGCCAGTTTGAGGGGGGGCTCCTACGAGCAGTACTTC.

This clone was counted only a few times. The rearrangement links TRBV25-1 to TRBJ2-7, with a possible D match to TRBD2 (6 bases). Germline V gene sequence: CDR1 MGHDK, CDR2 SYGVNS. The ends were cut back, 4 bases at V and 6 bases at J, with 13 bases in the middle. The CDR3 extends over 13 amino acids. CDR3 sequence: CASSGFRGGEQYF. For the CDR3, the DNA is TGTGCCAGCAGTGGCTTCCGGGGAGGCGAGCAGTACTTC.

Points on this clone: One end of the junction does not line up with germline, which may come from a read error. This rearrangement joins TRBV15 to TRBJ2-1, with TRBD1 identical over 11 bases. From germline, CDR1 is LNHNV and CDR2 YYDKDF (reference sequence). The CDR3 has 15 residues. Here the CDR3 DNA reads TGTGCCACCAGCCGAGAGGGACAGGGGGACAATGAGCAGTTCTTC. As protein: CATSREGQGDNEQFF.

V gene TRBV15 combines with J gene TRBJ2-3; D possibly corresponds to TRBD2 (6 bases). CDR1 LNHNV and CDR2 YYDKDF come from the germline V gene (reference sequence). The CDR3 consists of 17 residues. The V and J ends lost 0 bases and 0 bases respectively, with 13 bases between them. The CDR3 nucleotides read TGTGCCACCAGCAGAGATCGTGGGACTTGGAGCACAGATACGCAGTATTTT. Protein: CATSRDRGTWSTDTQYF.

The chain combines TRBV7-9 with TRBJ1-6, with TRBD1 matching over 10 bases. This CDR3 comprises 16 residues. Looked up from germline, CDR1 is SEHNR and CDR2 is FQNEAQ (reference sequence). J was trimmed by 6 bases and V by 5 bases; bases with no gene match: 7. CDR3 in amino acids: CASSLPGQGSNSPLHF. In DNA form, the CDR3 reads TGTGCCAGCAGCCTCCCGGGACAGGGGTCTAATTCACCCCTCCACTTT.

The rearrangement joins TRBV9 to TRBJ2-7, with D perhaps matching TRBD2 (6 bases). The CDR3 is 13 amino acids. The V gene's germline CDR1 is SGDLS and CDR2 YYNGEE. V was pared by 2 bases and J by 2 bases, with 8 bases between. The CDR3 loop is CASSVWGAYEQYF. The CDR3 region has the DNA TGTGCCAGCAGCGTGTGGGGGGCCTACGAGCAGTACTTC.

The chain employs TRBV6-5 and TRBJ1-6; D unclear. The germline gives CDR1 MNHEY, CDR2 SVGAGI. Trimming left V 2 bases short and J 5 bases short, with 10 bases between. The CDR3 covers 15 residues. CDR3 sequence reads: CASSYELLNNSPLHF. The CDR3 nucleotides are TGTGCCAGCAGTTACGAGCTCTTAAATAATTCACCCCTCCACTTT.

This clone was detected a few times. The J gene is TRBJ1-6, the V gene TRBV30; the D gene is possibly TRBD1 (5 bases). The CDR3 spans 15 residues. Trimming removed 4 bases from V and 5 bases from J, with 15 bases in between. Germline values: CDR1 GTSNPN, CDR2 SVGIG (reference sequence). DNA for the CDR3: TGTGCCTGGACCATGGGGAGGGGCAATAATTCACCCCTCCACTTT. This gives the protein CAWTMGRGNNSPLHF. The full variable domain, with the rest looked up from reference TRBV30 and TRBJ1-6, is SQTIHQWPATLVQPVGSPLSLECTVEGTSNPNLYWYRQAAGRGLQLLFYSVGIGQISSEVPQNLSASRPQDRQFILSSKKLLLSDSGFYLCAWTMGRGNNSPLHFGNGTRLTVT.